The entry that follows covers one TCR beta chain sequence. Its antigen remains unidentified. V was pared by 6 bases and J by 6 bases, with 6 bases between. The CDR3 spans 11 residues. CDR1 is LNHDA, CDR2 SQIVND, per germline (reference sequence). This sample is part of a study of Ad26.COV2.S vaccination and SARS-CoV-2 variants. Study as a whole: Doses of Ad26.COV2.S were injected into muscle once or twice, 56 days apart.

Whole-study findings and limits: Breadth and depth estimates from TCRs may understate total T cell responses.

Produced via immunoSEQ multiplex PCR; TCRdb's table is partial and in-frame only. The sample carries 350,000 to 500,000 clones, 80% to 95% recorded once. Treatment noted: 19 received Ad26.COV2.S at low or high dose, single or two shots; 5 received placebo; per-sample allocation not given. Sampling was done on day 63 after the first vaccine or placebo injection. V usage is TRBV19 and J usage is TRBJ2-1; D gene uncertain. Sample: peripheral blood, taken in a trial of Ad26.COV2.S vaccine versus placebo. The receptor's source is a person between 18 and 65 years old who received the Ad26.COV2.S COVID-19 vaccine or a placebo. CDR3 sequence reads: CASSDINEQFF. CDR3 nucleotides: TGTGCCAGTAGCGATATCAATGAGCAGTTCTTC.